Presented here are 23 T cell receptor beta chains from one specimen sequenced in a study of cytomegalovirus exposure and HLA in healthy donors. PCR involved 60 Vbeta and 13 Jbeta primers. Sequencing was performed with immunoSEQ multiplex PCR; in TCRdb, only in-frame clones are kept and a portion is missing. The table shows 160,000 or so clones, with less than 85% occurring only once. Sequencing used PBMCs. The receptors come from a man between 40 and 49 years old in good health and CMV-seronegative.

The chain links TRBV2 to TRBJ1-6, with TRBD1 matching over 12 bases. Germline CDR1 reads SNHLY; CDR2 reads FYNNEI. V trimming: 5 bases; J trimming: 6 bases; junction bases outside the gene matches: 11. The CDR3 runs to 18 residues. CDR3 protein: CASSFPGTGGGINSPLHF. The CDR3 region has the DNA TGTGCCAGCAGTTTTCCCGGGACAGGGGGCGGAATTAATTCACCCCTCCACTTT.

This sequence joins TRBV29-1 and TRBJ1-2; D gene unclear. CDR3 size: 12 residues. V was clipped by 7 bases and J by 4 bases, with 13 bases between them. In germline, CDR1 is SQVTM, CDR2 ANQGSEA. In nucleotides, the CDR3 is TGCAGCGCGCCTGAAGGGAGCTATGGCTACACCTTC. Its translation: CSAPEGSYGYTF.

V is TRBV9 and J is TRBJ2-2; tentatively, D is TRBD1 (6 bases). Germline assignment: CDR1 SGDLS and CDR2 YYNGEE. The ends were cut back, 0 bases at V and 6 bases at J, with 15 bases in the middle. This CDR3 is 16 amino acids long. The CDR3 region has the DNA TGTGCCAGCAGCGTAGGGCTCCACAGGGTCCCCGGGGAGCTGTTTTTT. This translates into CASSVGLHRVPGELFF.

To note about this clone: Compared with germline, one end of the junction differs, possibly owing to a read error. V and J are TRBV30 and TRBJ1-6; D gene ambiguous. This CDR3 has 13 amino acids. Germline values: CDR1 GTSNPN, CDR2 SVGIG (reference sequence). CDR3 in DNA: TGTGCCCGGGAGGTAGCCTATAATTTACCCCTCCACTTT. Translating it yields CAREVAYNLPLHF.

The chain has TRBV27 and TRBJ1-4; D not resolved. Germline V lookup: CDR1 MNHEY, CDR2 SMNVEV (reference sequence). Trimming cost V 5 bases and J 0 bases, with 10 bases left between them. The CDR3 has 15 residues. CDR3 loop: CASSPYRATNEKLFF. The CDR3, as DNA: TGTGCCAGCAGTCCCTATCGTGCAACTAATGAAAAACTGTTTTTT.

The chain links TRBV27 to TRBJ1-5, with unresolved D. The CDR3 has 13 amino acids. CDR1 and CDR2 from the germline V gene are MNHEY and SMNVEV (reference sequence). V was cut by 2 bases and J by 5 bases, with 7 bases left in between. The DNA of the CDR3 is TGTGCCAGCAGTTTACGGCGGCATCAGCCCCAGCATTTT. It specifies CASSLRRHQPQHF.

The genes are TRBV5-1 and TRBJ1-3, with 7 bases aligning to TRBD1. Germline CDR1 and CDR2: SGHRS and YFSETQ. Germline trimming cut 4 bases from V and 2 bases from J; bases unmatched to any gene: 6. This CDR3 is built from 15 residues. The CDR3 DNA sequence: TGCGCCAGCAGCCTTACAGGGGCTCCTGGAAACACCATATATTTT. Translating it yields CASSLTGAPGNTIYF.

CDR3 protein: CASSWGAQGSVSEAFF. DNA for the CDR3: TGTGCCAGCAGTTGGGGCGCACAGGGTAGTGTGTCTGAAGCTTTCTTT. The chain joins TRBV6-5 to TRBJ1-1; possibly TRBD1 for D (6 bases). The V gene lost 4 bases and the J gene lost 6 bases, with 21 bases spanning the gap. Germline CDR1 is MNHEY and CDR2 is SVGAGI. The CDR3 covers 16 residues.

This rearrangement joins TRBV5-1 to TRBJ1-1, with 7 bases identical to TRBD1. After removal of 4 bases from V and 4 bases from J, the junction contained 4 bases not matched to a gene. Germline loops: CDR1 SGHRS, CDR2 YFSETQ. This CDR3 has 13 residues. Here the CDR3 reads CASSEGGVTEAFF. The CDR3 DNA reads TGCGCCAGCAGCGAAGGGGGCGTCACTGAAGCTTTCTTT. The variable domain in full, completed from reference TRBV5-1 and TRBJ1-1, reads KAGVTQTPRYLIKTRGQQVTLSCSPISGHRSVSWYQQTPGQGLQFLFEYFSETQRNKGNFPGRFSGRQFSNSRSEMNVSTLELGDSALYLCASSEGGVTEAFFGQGTRLTVV.

The chain is built from TRBV7-9 and TRBJ2-7, with 7 bases that match TRBD1. CDR3 length: 12 residues. V gave up 5 bases and J gave up 6 bases; unmatched junction bases: 4. The V gene's germline CDR1 is SEHNR and CDR2 FQNEAQ (reference sequence). CDR3 coding DNA: TGTGCCAGCAGCGAACAGGGGACCGAGCAGTACTTC. Its translation: CASSEQGTEQYF.

This chain connects TRBV5-4 to TRBJ2-3; 7 bases agree with TRBD2. The germline CDR1 and CDR2 sequences are SGHNT and YYREEE (reference sequence). Trimming at V came to 2 bases and at J to 2 bases, leaving 8 bases not matched to a gene. There are 16 residues in the CDR3. The CDR3 spells CASSFLGGGYTDTQYF. The DNA of the CDR3 is TGTGCCAGCAGCTTCTTGGGGGGGGGATACACAGATACGCAGTATTTT.

The rearrangement joins TRBV28 to TRBJ1-5; D may be TRBD1 (5 bases). The CDR3 consists of 14 residues. V was cut by 6 bases and J by 4 bases, with 13 bases left in between. Germline loops: CDR1 MDHEN, CDR2 SYDVKM. CDR3 in DNA: TGTGCCAGCAGAATACGGGGGAGGAATCAGCCCCAGCATTTT. This encodes CASRIRGRNQPQHF.

The rearrangement joins TRBV7-3 to TRBJ2-2; the D gene is possibly TRBD1 (5 bases). The CDR3 is 17 amino acids. CDR1 and CDR2 from the germline V gene are SGHTA and FQGTGA. The V end lost 2 bases, the J end lost 0 bases, and 13 bases lay between the germline ends. CDR3 DNA: TGTGCCAGCAGCTTACCTCCAGGGCATCCGAACACCGGGGAGCTGTTTTTT. Translation gives CASSLPPGHPNTGELFF.

The chain has TRBV2 and TRBJ2-1, with 9 bases fitting TRBD2. The V gene's germline CDR1 is SNHLY and CDR2 FYNNEI. V lost 6 bases, J lost 1 base, and 4 bases stayed unmatched. CDR3 length: 15 amino acids. The CDR3, as DNA: TGTGCCAGCAGAGCGACTAGCGGATCCTACAATGAGCAGTTCTTC. It is translated as CASRATSGSYNEQFF. Using reference TRBV2 and TRBJ2-1 for the parts outside the CDR3, the full variable domain is EPEVTQTPSHQVTQMGQEVILRCVPISNHLYFYWYRQILGQKVEFLVSFYNNEISEKSEIFDDQFSVERPDGSNFTLKIRSTKLEDSAMYFCASRATSGSYNEQFFGPGTRLTVL.

The gene calls are TRBV7-3 and TRBJ1-2, with unresolved D. Per the germline V gene, CDR1 is SGHTA and CDR2 is FQGTGA. Between the trimmed V and J ends, which lost 1 base and 4 bases, there was a span of 10 bases. This CDR3 spans 14 amino acids. CDR3 protein: CASSLSPEPYGYTF. The CDR3 DNA is TGTGCCAGCAGCTTAAGCCCAGAACCCTATGGCTACACCTTC.

V is TRBV4-3 and J is TRBJ2-7; 10 bases are shared with TRBD1. With 2 bases clipped from V and 4 bases from J, the junction kept 11 bases outside the gene matches. Germline V gene lookup returns CDR1 LGHNA and CDR2 YSLEER. This CDR3 spans 17 amino acids. CDR3 in amino acids: CASSQTGTGANLYEQYF. The CDR3 nucleotides are TGCGCCAGCAGCCAAACCGGGACAGGGGCCAACTTGTACGAGCAGTACTTC.

The CDR3 loop reads CSVVTGGMYNEQFF. Written as DNA, the CDR3 is TGCAGCGTTGTGACAGGGGGCATGTACAATGAGCAGTTCTTC. The chain joins TRBV29-1 to TRBJ2-1; 10 nucleotides agree with TRBD1. Trimming removed 4 bases from V and 4 bases from J; junction bases left unmatched: 4. Looked up from germline, CDR1 is SQVTM and CDR2 is ANQGSEA. CDR3 length: 14 amino acids.

The chain joins TRBV9 to TRBJ2-3; perhaps TRBD1 as D (5 bases). The CDR3 extends over 15 amino acids. Trimming pared 0 bases from V and 1 base from J, leaving 9 bases between. Germline V CDR1 and CDR2: SGDLS, YYNGEE. The CDR3 spells CASSVARGGTDTQYF. CDR3 in DNA: TGTGCCAGCAGCGTAGCAAGGGGCGGCACAGATACGCAGTATTTT.

The rearrangement uses TRBV5-5 and TRBJ1-4; D ambiguous. Germline CDR1 and CDR2: SGHKS and YYEKEE (reference sequence). The V gene lost 7 bases and the J gene lost 0 bases, with 10 bases spanning the gap. The CDR3 length is 14 residues. The CDR3 sequence is CASSLLTTNEKLFF. For the CDR3, the DNA is TGTGCCAGCTCGTTACTAACAACTAATGAAAAACTGTTTTTT.

This clone was observed a few times. This sequence joins TRBV10-3 and TRBJ2-1, with 8 positions matching TRBD2. CDR1 is ENHRY, CDR2 SYGVKD, per germline. Trimming took 2 bases from V and 0 from J; bases not matched to a gene: 3. The CDR3 extends over 16 amino acids. The CDR3 nucleotides read TGTGCCATCAGTGAGACGGGGGGGATCTCCTACAATGAGCAGTTCTTC. This translates into CAISETGGISYNEQFF.

This chain links TRBV20-1 with TRBJ2-5; D remains ambiguous. V lost 5 bases and J 4 bases, leaving 8 bases between the germline ends. CDR3 size: 11 residues. From germline, CDR1 is DFQATT and CDR2 SNEGSKA (reference sequence). CDR3 DNA: TGCAGTGCTGGGCGACGAGAGACCCAGTACTTC. It translates to CSAGRRETQYF.

This rearrangement joins TRBV19 to TRBJ2-5; 7 bases agree with TRBD1. In germline, CDR1 is LNHDA, CDR2 SQIVND (reference sequence). CDR3 length: 16 residues. V shed 5 bases and J 4 bases; nucleotides not matched to a gene: 13. CDR3 in DNA: TGTGCCAGTAGTCCCACCAACATTTGGACAGGAGAGACCCAGTACTTC. Translation: CASSPTNIWTGETQYF.

V is TRBV9 and J is TRBJ1-1, with 7 nucleotides matching TRBD1. The V and J ends lost 4 bases and 1 base, in that order; junction bases with no gene match: 7. The CDR3 has 15 amino acids. Germline CDR1 and CDR2: SGDLS and YYNGEE. The CDR3 reads CASSNRGGSNTEAFF. CDR3 coding DNA: TGTGCCAGCAGCAACCGAGGGGGCTCGAACACTGAAGCTTTCTTT.